This TCR beta chain was identified in a study of CD8 T cells in ankylosing spondylitis. At least ten counts were recorded for this clonotype. The V gene's germline CDR1 is MGHRA and CDR2 YSYEKL. V dropped 6 bases and J dropped 5; count of bases not matched to a gene: 4. The CDR3 is 15 residues long. In TCRdb, the 5' RACE reads were re-called with MiXCR into one record per CDR3 protein. The sample holds approximately 140,000 distinct CDR3 sequences; roughly 7.7% are singletons and the top ten take 7.3%. The chain couples TRBV4-1 to TRBJ2-1; 13 bases match TRBD2. The specimen sequenced was synovial fluid, either unsorted or a sorted T cell fraction (not recorded which). This clonotype originated in a male donor with ankylosing spondylitis. The CDR3 bases are TGCGCCAGCAGAAAAGGACTAGCGGGAGACAATGAGCAGTTCTTC. Its translation: CASRKGLAGDNEQFF.